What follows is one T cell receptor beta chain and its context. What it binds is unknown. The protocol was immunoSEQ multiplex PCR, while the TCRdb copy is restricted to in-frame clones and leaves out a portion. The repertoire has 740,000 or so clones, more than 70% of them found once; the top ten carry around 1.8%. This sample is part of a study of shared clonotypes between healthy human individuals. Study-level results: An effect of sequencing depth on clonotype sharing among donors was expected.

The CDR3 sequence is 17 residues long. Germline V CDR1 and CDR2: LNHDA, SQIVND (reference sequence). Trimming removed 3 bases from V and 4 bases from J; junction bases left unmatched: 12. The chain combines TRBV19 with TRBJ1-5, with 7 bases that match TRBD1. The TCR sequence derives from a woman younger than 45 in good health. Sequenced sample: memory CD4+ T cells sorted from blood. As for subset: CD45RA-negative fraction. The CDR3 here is CASSIRRQGRWNQPQHF. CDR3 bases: TGTGCCAGTAGTATTAGGCGACAGGGTAGGTGGAATCAGCCCCAGCATTTT.